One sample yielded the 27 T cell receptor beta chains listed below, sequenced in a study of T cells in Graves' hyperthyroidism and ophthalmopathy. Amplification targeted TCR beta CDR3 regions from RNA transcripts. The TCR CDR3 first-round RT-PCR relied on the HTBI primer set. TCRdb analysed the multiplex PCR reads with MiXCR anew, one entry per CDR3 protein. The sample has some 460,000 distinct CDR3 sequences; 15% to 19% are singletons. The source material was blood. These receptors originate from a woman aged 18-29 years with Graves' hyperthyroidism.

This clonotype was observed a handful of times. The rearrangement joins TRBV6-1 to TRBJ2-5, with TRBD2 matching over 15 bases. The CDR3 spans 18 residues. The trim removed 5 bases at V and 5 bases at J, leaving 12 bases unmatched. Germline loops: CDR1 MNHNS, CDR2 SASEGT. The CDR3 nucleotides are TGTGCCAGCAGTTCGGCCGGACTAGCGGGAGGGCTCTGGGAGACCCAGTACTTC. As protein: CASSSAGLAGGLWETQYF.

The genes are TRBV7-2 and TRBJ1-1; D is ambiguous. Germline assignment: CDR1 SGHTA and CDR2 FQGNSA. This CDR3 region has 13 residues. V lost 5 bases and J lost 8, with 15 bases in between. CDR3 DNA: TGTGCCAGCAGCCTGTTGGGCCTATCAGAAGCTTTCTTT. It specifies CASSLLGLSEAFF.

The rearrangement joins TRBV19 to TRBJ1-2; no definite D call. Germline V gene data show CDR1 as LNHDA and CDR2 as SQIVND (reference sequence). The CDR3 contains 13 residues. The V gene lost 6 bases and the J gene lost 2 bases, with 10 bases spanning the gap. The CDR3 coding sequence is TGTGCCAGTAGGAATTCTGGGAACTATGGCTACACCTTC. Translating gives CASRNSGNYGYTF. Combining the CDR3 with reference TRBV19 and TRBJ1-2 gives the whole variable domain DGGITQSPKYLFRKEGQNVTLSCEQNLNHDAMYWYRQDPGQGLRLIYYSQIVNDFQKGDIAEGYSVSREKKESFPLTVTSAQKNPTAFYLCASRNSGNYGYTFGSGTRLTVV.

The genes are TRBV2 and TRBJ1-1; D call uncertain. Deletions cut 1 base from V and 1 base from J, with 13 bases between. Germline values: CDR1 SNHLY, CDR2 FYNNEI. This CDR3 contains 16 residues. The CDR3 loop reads CASSEVGPPQNTEAFF. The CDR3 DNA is TGTGCCAGCAGTGAAGTGGGTCCACCCCAGAACACTGAAGCTTTCTTT.

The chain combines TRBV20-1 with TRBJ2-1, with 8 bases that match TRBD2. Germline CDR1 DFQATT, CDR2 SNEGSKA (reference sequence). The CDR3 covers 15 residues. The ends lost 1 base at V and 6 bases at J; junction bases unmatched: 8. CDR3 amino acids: CSARVAGGPGNEQFF. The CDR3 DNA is TGCAGTGCTAGAGTGGCGGGAGGACCCGGCAATGAGCAGTTCTTC.

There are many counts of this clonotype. CDR3 sequence reads: CSASGRGGYNEQFF. As DNA, the CDR3 is TGCAGTGCTAGCGGGAGGGGAGGTTACAATGAGCAGTTCTTC. This chain joins TRBV20-1 and TRBJ2-1, with 8 bases aligning to TRBD2. J lost 4 bases, V lost 3 bases, and 5 bases had no gene match. Germline V gives CDR1 DFQATT, CDR2 SNEGSKA (reference sequence). The CDR3 has 14 amino acids.

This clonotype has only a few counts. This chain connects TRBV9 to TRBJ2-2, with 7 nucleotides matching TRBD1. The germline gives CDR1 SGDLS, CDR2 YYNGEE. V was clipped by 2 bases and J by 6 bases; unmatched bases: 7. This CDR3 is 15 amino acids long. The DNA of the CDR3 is TGTGCCAGCAGCGTTTCTGGACAGGTTGCCGGGGAGCTGTTTTTT. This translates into CASSVSGQVAGELFF. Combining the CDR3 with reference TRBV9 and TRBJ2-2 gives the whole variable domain DSGVTQTPKHLITATGQRVTLRCSPRSGDLSVYWYQQSLDQGLQFLIQYYNGEERAKGNILERFSAQQFPDLHSELNLSSLELGDSALYFCASSVSGQVAGELFFGEGSRLTVL.

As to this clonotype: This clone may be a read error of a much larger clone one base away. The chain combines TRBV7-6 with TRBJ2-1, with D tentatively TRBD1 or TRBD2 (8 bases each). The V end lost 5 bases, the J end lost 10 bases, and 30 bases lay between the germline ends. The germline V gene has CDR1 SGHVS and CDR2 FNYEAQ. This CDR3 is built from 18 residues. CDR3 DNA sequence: TGTGCCAGCAGCCCCACTCCCCCGGGGACAGGACCTAGCGGGGAGCAGTTCTTC. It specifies CASSPTPPGTGPSGEQFF. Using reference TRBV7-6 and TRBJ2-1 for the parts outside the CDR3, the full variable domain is GAGVSQSPRYKVTKRGQDVALRCDPISGHVSLYWYRQALGQGPEFLTYFNYEAQQDKSGLPNDRFSAERPEGSISTLTIQRTEQRDSAMYRCASSPTPPGTGPSGEQFFGPGTRLTVL.

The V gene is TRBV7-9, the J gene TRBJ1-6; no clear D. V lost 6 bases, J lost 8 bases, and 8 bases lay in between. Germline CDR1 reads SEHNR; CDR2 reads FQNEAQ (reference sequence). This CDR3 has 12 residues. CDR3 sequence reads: CASSSEDSPLHF. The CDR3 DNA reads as TGTGCCAGCAGTTCAGAGGATTCACCCCTCCACTTT.

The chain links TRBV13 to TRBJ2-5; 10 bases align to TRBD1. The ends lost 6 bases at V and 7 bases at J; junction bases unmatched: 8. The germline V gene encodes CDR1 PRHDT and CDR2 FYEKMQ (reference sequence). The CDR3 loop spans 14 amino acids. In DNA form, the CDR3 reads TGTGCCAGCAGAAAGACAGGGGGCAGGTGGACCCAGTACTTC. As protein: CASRKTGGRWTQYF.

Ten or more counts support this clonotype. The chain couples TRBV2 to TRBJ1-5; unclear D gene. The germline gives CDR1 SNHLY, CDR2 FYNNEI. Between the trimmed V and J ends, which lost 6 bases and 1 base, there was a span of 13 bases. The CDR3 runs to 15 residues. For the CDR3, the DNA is TGTGCCAGCAGGATAAACGTAGGCAGCAATCAGCCCCAGCATTTT. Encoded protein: CASRINVGSNQPQHF. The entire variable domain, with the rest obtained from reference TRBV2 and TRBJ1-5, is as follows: EPEVTQTPSHQVTQMGQEVILRCVPISNHLYFYWYRQILGQKVEFLVSFYNNEISEKSEIFDDQFSVERPDGSNFTLKIRSTKLEDSAMYFCASRINVGSNQPQHFGDGTRLSIL.

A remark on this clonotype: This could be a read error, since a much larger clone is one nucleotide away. CDR3 sequence reads: CSVGKLVNEKFF. For the CDR3, the DNA is TGCAGCGTTGGGAAACTCGTCAATGAGAAGTTCTTC. The V call is TRBV29-1, the J call TRBJ2-1; the D is unclear. This CDR3 has 12 amino acids. Per germline, CDR1 SQVTM and CDR2 ANQGSEA.

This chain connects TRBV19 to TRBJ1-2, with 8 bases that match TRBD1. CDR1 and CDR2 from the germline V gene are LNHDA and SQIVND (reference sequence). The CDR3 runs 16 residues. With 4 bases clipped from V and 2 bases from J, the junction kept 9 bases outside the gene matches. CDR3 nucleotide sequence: TGTGCCAGTAGTACGGTTGCCGGGACAGGCAACTATGGCTACACCTTC. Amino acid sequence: CASSTVAGTGNYGYTF.

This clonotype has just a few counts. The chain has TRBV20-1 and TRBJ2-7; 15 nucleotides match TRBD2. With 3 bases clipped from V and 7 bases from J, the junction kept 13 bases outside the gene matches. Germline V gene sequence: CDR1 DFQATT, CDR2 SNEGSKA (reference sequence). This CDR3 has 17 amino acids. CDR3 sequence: CSARGLAGGSLRGEQYF. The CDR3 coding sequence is TGCAGTGCTAGGGGACTAGCGGGAGGCTCCCTAAGGGGGGAGCAGTACTTC.

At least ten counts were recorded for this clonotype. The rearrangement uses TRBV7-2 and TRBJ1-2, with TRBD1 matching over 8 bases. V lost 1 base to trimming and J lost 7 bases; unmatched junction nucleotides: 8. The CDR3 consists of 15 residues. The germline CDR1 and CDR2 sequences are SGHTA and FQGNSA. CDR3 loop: CASSLVGQGVCGYTF. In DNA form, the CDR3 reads TGTGCCAGCAGCTTAGTAGGACAGGGAGTCTGTGGCTACACCTTC.

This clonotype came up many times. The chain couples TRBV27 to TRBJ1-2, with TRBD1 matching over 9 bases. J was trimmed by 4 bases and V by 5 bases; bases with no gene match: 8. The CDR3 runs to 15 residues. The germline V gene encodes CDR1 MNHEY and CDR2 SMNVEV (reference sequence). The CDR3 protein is CASSPYRGHSYGYTF. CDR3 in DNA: TGTGCCAGCAGTCCCTACAGGGGGCATAGCTATGGCTACACCTTC.

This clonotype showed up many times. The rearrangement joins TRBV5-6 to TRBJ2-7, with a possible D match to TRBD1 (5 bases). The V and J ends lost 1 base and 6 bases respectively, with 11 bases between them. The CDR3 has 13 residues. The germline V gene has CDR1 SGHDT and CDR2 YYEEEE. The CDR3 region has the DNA TGTGCCAGCAGCTTGAAATTTAGGGGCGAGCAGTACTTC. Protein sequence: CASSLKFRGEQYF.

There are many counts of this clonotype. The CDR3 region is CATSDGTGNTDTQYF. Here the CDR3 DNA reads TGTGCCACCAGTGATGGGACAGGAAACACAGATACGCAGTATTTT. This chain joins TRBV24-1 and TRBJ2-3, with 8 bases lining up with TRBD1. The V and J ends lost 3 bases and 2 bases, in that order; junction bases with no gene match: 3. Germline lookup yields CDR1 KGHDR and CDR2 SFDVKD. This CDR3 spans 15 amino acids.

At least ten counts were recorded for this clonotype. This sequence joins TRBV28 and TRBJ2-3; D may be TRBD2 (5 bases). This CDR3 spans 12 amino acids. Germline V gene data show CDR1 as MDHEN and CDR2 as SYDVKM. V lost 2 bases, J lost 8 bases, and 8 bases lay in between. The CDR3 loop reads CASSLRTATQYF. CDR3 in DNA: TGTGCCAGCAGTTTACGGACTGCTACGCAGTATTTT.

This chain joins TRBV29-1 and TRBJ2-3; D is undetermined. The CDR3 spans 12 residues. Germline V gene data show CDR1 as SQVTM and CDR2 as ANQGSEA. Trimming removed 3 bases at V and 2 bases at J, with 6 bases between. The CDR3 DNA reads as TGCAGCGTTGATGGCGCCACAGATACGCAGTATTTT. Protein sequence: CSVDGATDTQYF.

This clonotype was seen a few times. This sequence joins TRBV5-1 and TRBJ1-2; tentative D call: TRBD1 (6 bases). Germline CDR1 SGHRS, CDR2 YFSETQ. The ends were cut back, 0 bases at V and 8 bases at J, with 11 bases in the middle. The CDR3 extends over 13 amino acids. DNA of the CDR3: TGCGCCAGCAGCTTGGTGGGGGCCGACGGCTACACCTTC. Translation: CASSLVGADGYTF.

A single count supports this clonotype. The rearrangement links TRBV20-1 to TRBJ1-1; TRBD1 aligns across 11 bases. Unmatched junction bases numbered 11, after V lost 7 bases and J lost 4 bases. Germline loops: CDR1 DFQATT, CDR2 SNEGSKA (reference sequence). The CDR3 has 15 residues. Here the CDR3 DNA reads TGCAGTGTACTCGGACAGGGGGCATTCGGCACTGAAGCTTTCTTT. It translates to CSVLGQGAFGTEAFF.

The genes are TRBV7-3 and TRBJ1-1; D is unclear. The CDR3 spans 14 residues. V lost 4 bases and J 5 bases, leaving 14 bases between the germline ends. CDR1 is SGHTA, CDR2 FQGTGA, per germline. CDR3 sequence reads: CASSSYPGKTEAFF. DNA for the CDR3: TGTGCCAGCAGCTCGTACCCGGGGAAAACTGAAGCTTTCTTT.

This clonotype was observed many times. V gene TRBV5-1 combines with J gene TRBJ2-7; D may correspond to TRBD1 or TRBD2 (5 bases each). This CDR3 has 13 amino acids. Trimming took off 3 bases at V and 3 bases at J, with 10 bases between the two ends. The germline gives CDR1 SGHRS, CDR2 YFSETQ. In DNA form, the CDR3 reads TGCGCCAGCAGCTCCCGGGGCGACTACGAGCAGTACTTC. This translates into CASSSRGDYEQYF.

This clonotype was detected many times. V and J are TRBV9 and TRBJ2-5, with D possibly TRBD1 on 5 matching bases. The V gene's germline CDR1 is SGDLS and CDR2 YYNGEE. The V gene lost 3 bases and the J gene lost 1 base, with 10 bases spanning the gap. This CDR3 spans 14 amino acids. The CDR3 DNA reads TGTGCCAGCAGCGGAGGACACCCCCAAGAGACCCAGTACTTC. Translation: CASSGGHPQETQYF.

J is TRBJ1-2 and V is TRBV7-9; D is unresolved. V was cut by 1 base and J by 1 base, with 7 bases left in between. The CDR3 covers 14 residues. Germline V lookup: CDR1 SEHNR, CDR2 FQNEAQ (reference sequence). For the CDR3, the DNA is TGTGCCAGCAGCTTAGACCTGGATAACTATGGCTACACCTTC. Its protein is CASSLDLDNYGYTF.

The CDR3 bases are TGTGCCAGCAGCTCCGTCCACTCTAGCGGGGGGGGGAAAAATGAGCAGTTCTTC. It codes for CASSSVHSSGGGKNEQFF. V usage is TRBV11-3 and J usage is TRBJ2-1; TRBD2 matches at 12 bases. The CDR3 length is 18 residues. Germline assignment: CDR1 SGHNT and CDR2 YENEEA. With 4 bases clipped from V and 7 bases from J, the junction kept 14 bases outside the gene matches.